The next 5 T cell receptor beta chains were all read from a single sample in a study of blood T cell repertoires in COVID-19. Profiling relied on immunoSEQ multiplex PCR, and the TCRdb table lists in-frame clones only, not all of them. The data hold about 170,000 clones, with about nine tenths observed a single time. Sample: PBMCs or T cells enriched from blood (not recorded which). The origin of the receptors is a woman younger than 30 who had recovered from COVID-19.

The chain uses TRBV9 and TRBJ2-1, with 7 bases that match TRBD2. V lost 4 bases and J lost 0; bases outside the gene matches: 4. The V gene's germline CDR1 is SGDLS and CDR2 YYNGEE. The CDR3 contains 15 residues. CDR3 in DNA: TGTGCCAGCAGCCGGGAGGAATACTCCTACAATGAGCAGTTCTTC. Encoded protein: CASSREEYSYNEQFF.

The gene calls are TRBV4-1 and TRBJ2-1; D possibly corresponds to TRBD2 (6 bases). Germline V lookup: CDR1 MGHRA, CDR2 YSYEKL. The V end was cut by 0 bases, the J end by 12 bases, with 12 bases between. The CDR3 runs to 13 residues. CDR3 bases: TGCGCCAGCAGCCAAGATTGGGGAGCGGGGCAGTTCTTC. Its translation: CASSQDWGAGQFF.

The chain couples TRBV5-1 to TRBJ1-1; D is unresolved. CDR1 SGHRS and CDR2 YFSETQ come from the germline V gene. The CDR3 extends over 13 amino acids. The V end was cut by 2 bases, the J end by 4 bases, with 9 bases between. The CDR3 here is CASSLTRGTEAFF. The DNA of the CDR3 is TGCGCCAGCAGCTTAACCCGAGGCACTGAAGCTTTCTTT.

The chain couples TRBV28 to TRBJ2-7; 9 bases map to TRBD2. The CDR3 has 17 amino acids. Germline V gene data show CDR1 as MDHEN and CDR2 as SYDVKM. The V segment lost 7 bases and the J segment 3 bases; nucleotides outside the gene matches: 16. The CDR3 protein is CASIISSGAGGLYEQYF. DNA of the CDR3: TGTGCCAGCATTATTTCTTCAGGTGCGGGAGGGCTCTACGAGCAGTACTTC.

This clone was observed a handful of times. V usage is TRBV7-2 and J usage is TRBJ2-1, with 7 bases lining up with TRBD1. CDR1 and CDR2 (germline): SGHTA, FQGNSA. The CDR3 is 13 residues long. The V and J ends lost 5 bases and 8 bases, in that order; junction bases with no gene match: 6. This CDR3 is CASSRDRKDEQFF. CDR3 DNA: TGTGCCAGCAGCCGGGACAGAAAGGATGAGCAGTTCTTC.